A single sample gave rise to the 12 T cell receptor beta chains below, sequenced in a study of regulatory T cells in long-lasting Graves disease. Described time point: persistent/refractory GD, antithyroid drugs over 5 years with positive TRAb. PBMCs were the source of the RNA used for TCR sequencing. Combining iRepertoire HTBI primers with Arm-PCR of CDR3 regions, the authors built TCR beta libraries. TCRdb independently ran MiXCR on the multiplex PCR reads; one entry per CDR3 protein. This table has fewer than 400,000 distinct CDR3 sequences, less than 20% appearing once. Specimen: peripheral blood mononuclear cells (PBMCs), collected when the disease was refractory, from a patient treated with antithyroid drugs. Every receptor here comes from a female donor with Graves disease.

This clonotype was observed at least ten times. The V and J genes are TRBV6-1 and TRBJ1-2; 7 positions match TRBD1. The V gene end was trimmed by 2 bases and the J gene end by 4 bases; junction bases not matched to a gene: 10. CDR3 length: 16 residues. CDR1 is MNHNS, CDR2 SASEGT, per germline. The DNA for the CDR3 is TGTGCCAGCAGTGAACGTGGCCTGGGACAGATCTATGGCTACACCTTC. Its protein is CASSERGLGQIYGYTF.

In its sample, this clonotype was seen many times. The gene calls are TRBV7-2 and TRBJ2-5, with 7 nucleotides matching TRBD1. The V gene end was trimmed by 4 bases and the J gene end by 3 bases; junction bases not matched to a gene: 8. Germline loops: CDR1 SGHTA, CDR2 FQGNSA. The CDR3 runs to 15 residues. CDR3: CASSWAATGKETQYF. CDR3 coding DNA: TGTGCCAGCAGCTGGGCAGCGACAGGGAAAGAGACCCAGTACTTC.

This clonotype was observed at least ten times. V and J are TRBV28 and TRBJ2-2; possibly TRBD1 or TRBD2 for D (5 bases each). Deletions cut 5 bases from V and 3 bases from J, with 7 bases between. The CDR3 has 13 residues. The germline V gene has CDR1 MDHEN and CDR2 SYDVKM. The CDR3 region has the DNA TGTGCCAGCAGTGTGGGACACACCGGGGAGCTGTTTTTT. Its translation is CASSVGHTGELFF. The whole variable domain, filled in from reference TRBV28 and TRBJ2-2, reads DVKVTQSSRYLVKRTGEKVFLECVQDMDHENMFWYRQDPGLGLRLIYFSYDVKMKEKGDIPEGYSVSREKKERFSLILESASTNQTSMYLCASSVGHTGELFFGEGSRLTVL.

At least ten counts were recorded for this clonotype. J is TRBJ1-2 and V is TRBV30, with D unclear. This CDR3 comprises 11 residues. With 7 bases removed from V and 2 bases from J, the gap between germline ends came to 8 bases. Germline CDR1 GTSNPN, CDR2 SVGIG (reference sequence). The CDR3: CASGLNYGYTF. In DNA, the CDR3 is TGTGCCTCCGGGCTGAACTATGGCTACACCTTC.

This clonotype was counted at least ten times. This may be a read error: a much more frequent sequence differs by one nucleotide. The V gene is TRBV28, the J gene TRBJ1-2; unclear D gene. Germline assignment: CDR1 MDHEN and CDR2 SYDVKM. The CDR3 runs 15 residues. Trimming stripped 4 bases from V and 13 bases from J, with 25 bases between. The CDR3 region is CASSSSTIRRAIGTF. CDR3 sequence (DNA): TGTGCCAGCAGTTCCTCGACAATCAGGAGGGCTATAGGCACCTTC.

This chain connects TRBV11-2 to TRBJ1-5; possibly TRBD1 for D (6 bases). This CDR3 region has 15 residues. V dropped 1 base and J dropped 4 bases, with 11 bases sitting between them. Germline CDR1 reads SGHAT; CDR2 reads FQNNGV. This chain's CDR3 is CASSLGVGANQPQHF. The CDR3 bases are TGTGCCAGCAGCTTAGGGGTGGGGGCAAATCAGCCCCAGCATTTT.

For this clonotype: Just one base apart from a much larger clone, this may be a read error. The chain employs TRBV7-7 and TRBJ2-5; D tentatively fits TRBD1 or TRBD2 (5 bases each). CDR1 and CDR2 (germline): SSHAT, FNYEAQ (reference sequence). The CDR3 totals 12 residues. The CDR3 here is CASSHQGETRYF. The CDR3 coding sequence is TGTGCTAGCAGCCACCAAGGGGAGACCCGGTACTTC. Together with reference TRBV7-7 and TRBJ2-5, the CDR3 gives the full variable domain: GAGVSQSPRYKVTKRGQDVTLRCDPISSHATLYWYQQALGQGPEFLTYFNYEAQPDKSGLPSDRFSAERPEGSISTLTIQRTEQRDSAMYRCASSHQGETRYFGPGTRLLVL.

This clonotype was counted ten times or more. The chain has TRBV27 and TRBJ1-1, with D perhaps TRBD1 (5 bases). The CDR3 extends over 12 amino acids. The germline CDR1 and CDR2 sequences are MNHEY and SMNVEV (reference sequence). Trimming removed 5 bases at V and 11 bases at J, with 15 bases between. The CDR3 is CASSSSRGVAFF. CDR3 bases: TGTGCCAGCAGTAGCTCCCGGGGGGTGGCTTTCTTT.

The chain is built from TRBV20-1 and TRBJ2-7, with 8 bases aligning to TRBD1. Germline V gene lookup returns CDR1 DFQATT and CDR2 SNEGSKA (reference sequence). This CDR3 has 13 residues. V lost 6 bases to trimming and J lost 2 bases; unmatched junction nucleotides: 6. CDR3 sequence (DNA): TGCAGTGCCGCAGGGGGCAGTGCCTACGAGCAGTACTTC. Translation gives CSAAGGSAYEQYF.

V gene TRBV20-1 combines with J gene TRBJ2-5, with TRBD2 matching 7 bases. From germline, CDR1 is DFQATT and CDR2 SNEGSKA (reference sequence). The V gene end was trimmed by 3 bases and the J gene end by 4 bases; junction bases not matched to a gene: 14. The CDR3 loop spans 16 amino acids. DNA of the CDR3: TGCAGTGCTAGTGCCGGGAGGAGGATGGTGGCAGAGACCCAGTACTTC. This codes for CSASAGRRMVAETQYF.

The chain is built from TRBV7-9 and TRBJ2-2; 7 bases align to TRBD2. The trim removed 9 bases at V and 2 bases at J, leaving 15 bases unmatched. Looked up from germline, CDR1 is SEHNR and CDR2 is FQNEAQ (reference sequence). The CDR3 consists of 17 residues. The CDR3 here is CASRPQRDPGNTGELFF. As DNA, the CDR3 is TGTGCCAGTAGGCCCCAGCGGGACCCAGGAAACACCGGGGAGCTGTTTTTT.

The table lists this clonotype with many counts. This chain connects TRBV12-3 or TRBV12-4 to TRBJ1-4; D might be TRBD1 (5 bases). The CDR3 totals 16 residues. Trimming stripped 2 bases from V and 0 bases from J, with 10 bases between. The CDR3 nucleotides read TGTGCCAGCAGTTTAAGGGGTTTTGCAACTAATGAAAAACTGTTTTTT. Protein: CASSLRGFATNEKLFF.